A single sample is the source of the 9 T cell receptor beta chains below, sequenced in a study of monozygotic twins with inflammatory bowel disease. Following a re-call of the 5' RACE reads, TCRdb has one entry per CDR3 protein and lacks DNA. In total, the table holds nearly 450,000 distinct CDR3 sequences. Input material: blood. These receptors were taken from a human donor with ulcerative colitis or Crohn's disease, or a healthy co-twin of an affected twin (not recorded which).

The chain has TRBV7-2 and TRBJ2-5; the D call from TCRdb, TRBD1, cannot be confirmed without DNA. The CDR3 consists of 15 residues. From germline, CDR1 is SGHTA and CDR2 FQGNSA. This chain's CDR3 is CASSPPRATGGTQYF.

The CDR3 reads CASSLGRPQGMSFTGELFF. V and J are TRBV5-1 and TRBJ2-2; TCRdb indicates TRBD1, and absent DNA this call remains unverified. Per germline, CDR1 SGHRS and CDR2 YFSETQ. The CDR3 extends over 19 amino acids.

This chain uses TRBV27 with TRBJ1-1; as DNA is missing, the TRBD1 call by TCRdb cannot be tested. The CDR3 length is 14 residues. Germline assignment: CDR1 MNHEY and CDR2 SMNVEV (reference sequence). CDR3 in amino acids: CASSLSTPGGEAFF.

V and J are TRBV20-1 and TRBJ1-2; there is no DNA to check the TCRdb D call of TRBD1. CDR3 length: 12 residues. The germline V gene has CDR1 DFQATT and CDR2 SNEGSKA (reference sequence). CDR3 region: CSANRAGPGYTF.

This rearrangement joins TRBV2 to TRBJ1-2; the TRBD1 assignment by TCRdb is unverifiable without DNA. The CDR3 has 13 residues. Germline lookup yields CDR1 SNHLY and CDR2 FYNNEI. CDR3 residues: CASSESAGKGYTF.

V gene TRBV27 combines with J gene TRBJ2-1; as DNA is missing, the TRBD2 call by TCRdb cannot be tested. Germline assignment: CDR1 MNHEY and CDR2 SMNVEV (reference sequence). CDR3 length: 16 residues. CDR3 amino acids: CASSPNYVVGRDEQFF.

The chain recombines TRBV29-1 with TRBJ2-2. CDR3 length: 13 amino acids. Germline assignment: CDR1 SQVTM and CDR2 ANQGSEA. The CDR3 here is CSVADRNTGELFF.

The chain recombines TRBV11-1 with TRBJ2-1; TCRdb's assignment of TRBD2 cannot be checked, as there is no DNA. Per germline, CDR1 SGHAT and CDR2 FQDESV (reference sequence). The CDR3 length is 16 residues. The CDR3 here is CASTRWREGAYNEQFF.

This chain connects TRBV3-1 to TRBJ1-6; checking the TCRdb D call of TRBD1 is not possible without DNA. The CDR3 extends over 13 amino acids. Per germline, CDR1 LGHDT and CDR2 YNNKEL (reference sequence). The CDR3 sequence is CASSQTGDSPLHF.